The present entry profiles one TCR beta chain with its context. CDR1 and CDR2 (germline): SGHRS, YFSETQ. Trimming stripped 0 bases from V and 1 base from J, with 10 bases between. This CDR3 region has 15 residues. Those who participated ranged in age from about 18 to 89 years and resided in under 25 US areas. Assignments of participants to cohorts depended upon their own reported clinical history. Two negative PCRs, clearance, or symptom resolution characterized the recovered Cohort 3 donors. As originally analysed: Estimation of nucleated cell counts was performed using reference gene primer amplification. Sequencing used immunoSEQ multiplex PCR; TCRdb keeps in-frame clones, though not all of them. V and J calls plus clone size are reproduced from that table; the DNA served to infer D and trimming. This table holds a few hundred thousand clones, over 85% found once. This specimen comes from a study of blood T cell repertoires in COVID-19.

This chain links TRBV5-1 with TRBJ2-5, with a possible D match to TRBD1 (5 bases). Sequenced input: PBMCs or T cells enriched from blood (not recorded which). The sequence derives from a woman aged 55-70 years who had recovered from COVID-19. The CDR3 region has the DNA TGCGCCAGCAGCTTGGGTTTGGGGCCCCAAGAGACCCAGTACTTC. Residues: CASSLGLGPQETQYF. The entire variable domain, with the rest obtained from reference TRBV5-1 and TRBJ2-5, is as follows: KAGVTQTPRYLIKTRGQQVTLSCSPISGHRSVSWYQQTPGQGLQFLFEYFSETQRNKGNFPGRFSGRQFSNSRSEMNVSTLELGDSALYLCASSLGLGPQETQYFGPGTRLLVL.